These T cell receptor beta chains were read from a single sample in a study of blood T cell repertoires in COVID-19. The assay was immunoSEQ multiplex PCR, and TCRdb's table has in-frame clones only and misses some. The table has around 110,000 clones, about three quarters seen once. Input material: peripheral blood. These TCRs come from a man aged 70 or older with acute or convalescent COVID-19. CDR3s include the opening cysteine and the closing phenylalanine or tryptophan. Fields, in order: J gene, D gene, clone size, CDR3 length, V gene, CDR3 DNA, CDR3 protein. D genes are given only for firm matches. Expanded clones get a size class; other rows say once, few or many, or leave the size out.

TRBJ2-6 - - 15 TRBV5-1 TGCGCCAGCAGCTTGGGGCCCTCTGGGGCCAACGTCCTGACTTTC CASSLGPSGANVLTF
TRBJ1-4 - - 12 TRBV29-1 TGCAGCGTCGGGGGTTTGAGTGAAAAACTGTTTTTT CSVGGLSEKLFF
TRBJ1-2 - few 14 TRBV5-1 TGCGCCAGCGCGGCGTCGGGGTCGGACTATGGCTACACCTTC CASAASGSDYGYTF
TRBJ1-1 - - 13 TRBV7-3 TGTGCCAGCAGCGTGACAGCAGACACTGAAGCTTTCTTT CASSVTADTEAFF
TRBJ2-6 - - 16 TRBV7-2 TGTGCCAGCAGCTTAGGGGCGTACTCTGGGGCCAACGTCCTGACTTTC CASSLGAYSGANVLTF
TRBJ1-1 - - 15 TRBV7-9 TGTGCCAGCAGCTTAGTTATAGGAGCGAACACTGAAGCTTTCTTT CASSLVIGANTEAFF
TRBJ2-3 - - 15 TRBV7-9 TGTGCCAGCAGCTCGCGACTGCCCCACACAGATACGCAGTATTTT CASSSRLPHTDTQYF
TRBJ2-2 TRBD2 - 17 TRBV5-4 TGTGCCAGCACCAAATCCTTTGCGGGGGCGAACACCGGGGAGCTGTTTTTT CASTKSFAGANTGELFF
TRBJ2-1 - - 14 TRBV20-1 TGCAGTGCTAGTCAAACGGCCGGGTACAATGAGCAGTTCTTC CSASQTAGYNEQFF
TRBJ2-7 - - 15 TRBV15 TGTGCCACCAGCAGAGGGGGGGGCTTCGCCTACGAGCAGTACTTC CATSRGGGFAYEQYF
TRBJ2-5 TRBD1 - 14 TRBV2 TGTGCCAGCAGCGCTGGGACAGGGCAAGAGACCCAGTACTTC CASSAGTGQETQYF
TRBJ1-5 - - 14 TRBV19 TGTGCCAGTAGGTTAGGGGGGGAAAATCAGCCCCAGCATTTT CASRLGGENQPQHF
TRBJ1-5 - - 13 TRBV7-6 TGTGCCAGCAGCTTACAGGCCAATCAGCCCCAGCATTTT CASSLQANQPQHF
TRBJ2-3 - - 11 TRBV7-2 TGTGCCAGCAGTAAGGGGGATACGCAGTATTTT CASSKGDTQYF
TRBJ1-1 - - 15 TRBV27 TGTGCCAGCAGTCTAAGGGGAGGGCAGCGCACTGAAGCTTTCTTT CASSLRGGQRTEAFF
TRBJ2-3 - - 15 TRBV5-8 TGTGCCAGCAGCGTTGGAGGTCTGGGCACAGATACGCAGTATTTT CASSVGGLGTDTQYF
TRBJ1-2 - - 14 TRBV6-5 TGTGCCAGCAGTAGCCAAGGACATCGCTATGGCTACACCTTC CASSSQGHRYGYTF
TRBJ2-3 - - 11 TRBV7-9 TGTGCCGCCGGGATTGCAGATACGCAGTATTTT CAAGIADTQYF
TRBJ1-1 - - 16 TRBV5-1 TGCGCCAGCAGCTTGGTGCAGGGTGGAGGAGGGGCTGAAGCTTTCTTT CASSLVQGGGGAEAFF
TRBJ1-4 - - 16 TRBV5-8 TGTGCCAGCAGCCCTGGACAGCTTGCAACTAATGAAAAACTGTTTTTT CASSPGQLATNEKLFF
TRBJ2-1 TRBD2 once 19 TRBV11-2 TGTGCCAGCAGATCCCTCAGAGGGCTAGCGGGGGGCAGTAACAATGAGCAGTTCTTC CASRSLRGLAGGSNNEQFF
TRBJ2-1 - - 22 TRBV5-1 TGCGCCAGCGCATCCCCCGGGGCTTTCGTTGTGGGGACTTTCGTAGCGGACAATGAGCAGTTCTTC CASASPGAFVVGTFVADNEQFF
TRBJ2-4 TRBD2 - 18 TRBV15 TGTGCCACCAGCAGTCTGGGAGGGTCCCCTAATTCCAAAAACATTCAGTACTTC CATSSLGGSPNSKNIQYF
TRBJ2-7 TRBD1 few 16 TRBV7-6 TGTGCCAGCAGCCAAGCCTTAGGACAGGGCCCCTACGAGCAGTACTTC CASSQALGQGPYEQYF
TRBJ2-5 - - 14 TRBV5-4 TGTGCCAGCAGACGTAAGGGGGGGCAAGAGACCCAGTACTTC CASRRKGGQETQYF
TRBJ1-2 - - 15 TRBV4-2 TGTGCCAGCAGCCAAGTCGCGGGTTCCGGCTATGGCTACACCTTC CASSQVAGSGYGYTF
TRBJ2-3 TRBD1 - 15 TRBV9 TGTGCCAGCAGCGGAACAGGGGGGACCACAGATACGCAGTATTTT CASSGTGGTTDTQYF
TRBJ2-2 TRBD1 - 15 TRBV2 TGTGCCAGCAGCCGGGACAGGGGCCCCACCGGGGAGCTGTTTTTT CASSRDRGPTGELFF
TRBJ1-1 TRBD1 - 17 TRBV18 TGTGCCAGCTCACCAAGGGGACAGGGGACTATGAACACTGAAGCTTTCTTT CASSPRGQGTMNTEAFF
TRBJ1-4 - few 16 TRBV14 TGTGCCAGCAGCCAAGGTGACAGGAGAACTAATGAAAAACTGTTTTTT CASSQGDRRTNEKLFF
TRBJ2-1 TRBD2 - 13 TRBV20-1 TGCAGTGCTAGTACCGCGGGGGGAGGTGAGCAGTTCTTC CSASTAGGGEQFF
TRBJ1-2 - - 15 TRBV27 TGTGCCAGCAGTTTTATTTCGGGGGCTAACTATGGCTACACCTTC CASSFISGANYGYTF
TRBJ2-5 TRBD1 - 15 TRBV6-5 TGTGCCAGCAGTTTGTCCAGGGGGCCCCGAGAGACCCAGTACTTC CASSLSRGPRETQYF
TRBJ2-5 TRBD1 - 18 TRBV19 TGTGCCAGTAGTCCCCGGCGAATGGGACAGGGGGTAGGAGAGACCCAGTACTTC CASSPRRMGQGVGETQYF
TRBJ1-4 TRBD1 - 15 TRBV5-1 TGCGCCAGCAGCTTGGCACAGGGGGAGAGTGAAAAACTGTTTTTT CASSLAQGESEKLFF
TRBJ1-2 - - 18 TRBV18 TGTGCCAGCTCACCTGGGGCCCAGGGCGACTTACTGCCCTATGGCTACACCTTC CASSPGAQGDLLPYGYTF
TRBJ2-2 TRBD2 - 16 TRBV11-2 TGTGCCAGCAGCTTAACTAGCGGGGGTGGCACCGGGGAGCTGTTTTTT CASSLTSGGGTGELFF
TRBJ1-5 TRBD1 - 17 TRBV19 TGTGCCAGTAGCAAGACCCAGGGGGCCGGCGGCAATCAGCCCCAGCATTTT CASSKTQGAGGNQPQHF
TRBJ2-1 TRBD2 once 16 TRBV19 TGTGCCAGTACCGCGTTGGGCGGGGGGTCCTACAATGAGCAGTTCTTC CASTALGGGSYNEQFF
TRBJ1-6 - - 15 TRBV7-8 TGTGCCAGCAGCTTAGTCGGGGGGGGGCATTCACCCCTCCACTTT CASSLVGGGHSPLHF
TRBJ2-1 TRBD2 - 16 TRBV18 TGTGCCAGCTCACCAAGGCGAGCGGGGGGTCGGGATGAGCAGTTCTTC CASSPRRAGGRDEQFF
TRBJ2-6 - - 15 TRBV11-3 TGTGCCAGCAGCTTACACAGCTCTGGGGCCAACGTCCTGACTTTC CASSLHSSGANVLTF
TRBJ1-1 TRBD1 - 13 TRBV7-9 TGTGCCAGCAGCCCCCAGGGGGCTACTGAAGCTTTCTTT CASSPQGATEAFF
TRBJ2-7 TRBD1 - 13 TRBV5-6 TGTGCCAGCGCCGGGACAGGGCGTGGGGAGCAGTACTTC CASAGTGRGEQYF
TRBJ1-5 TRBD1 - 17 TRBV19 TGTGCCAGTAGTCTGGGACAGGGCCCAGGGGGCAATCAGCCCCAGCATTTT CASSLGQGPGGNQPQHF
TRBJ1-2 - - 14 TRBV3-1/TRBV3-2 TGTGCCAGCAGCCAATCGGTGGGCGACTATGGCTACACCTTC CASSQSVGDYGYTF